This T cell receptor beta chain was sequenced during a study of blood T cells in healthy people across ages. Combining a sample-barcoded 5' primer with a J-beta primer mix, a second PCR ran for 7 to 11 cycles. TCRdb used MiXCR to reprocess the 5' RACE reads, holding one entry per CDR3 protein. The sample holds roughly 800,000 distinct CDR3 sequences, roughly 24% seen once. The same sample was also studied in work on T cells of mothers and their children.

The source is a boy under 18 in good health. Specimen: blood.

The CDR3 region is CASSFGLVNYEQYF. CDR3 DNA sequence: TGTGCCAGCAGTTTCGGGCTAGTGAACTACGAGCAGTACTTC. This chain joins TRBV12-3 or TRBV12-4 and TRBJ2-7; D ambiguous. The CDR3 extends over 14 amino acids. V shed 3 bases and J shed 3 bases, with 12 bases lying between them.